The clone carrying this TCR beta chain has only a few counts. Trimming removed 6 bases from V and 3 bases from J, with 17 bases in between. CDR1 is DFQATT, CDR2 SNEGSKA, per germline (reference sequence). This CDR3 region has 14 residues. The data are from a study of identical twins. Template switching added a universal primer site, and cDNA bore unique molecular identifiers. TCRdb recomputed calls from the 5' RACE reads with MiXCR, one row per CDR3 protein. The sample includes around 690,000 distinct CDR3 sequences, less than 25% of them seen just once. These same records also appear under a second study, on T cells expressing NK-cell markers. That paper adds: Beta-chain profiling covered CD3+CD56+NKG2C+, CD3+CD56+NKG2C- and CD3+CD56-NKG2C+ sorted subsets. In several donors, dominant clonotypes made up about 28.3-65% of CD3+CD56-NKG2C+ cells.

The chain joins TRBV20-1 to TRBJ1-1; D is unresolved. The clonotype originates from a woman younger than 30 in good health. The sequencing sample was made of PBMCs. In DNA, the CDR3 is TGCAGTGCAACGGACCCGTCGGAGGACACTGAAGCTTTCTTT. This translates into CSATDPSEDTEAFF.